This T cell receptor beta chain was identified in a study of chemoradiotherapy in HPV16-positive cancers. Findings and caveats of the study: Functional assays defining HPV-specific T cells used only a couple of HPV16-positive patients.

With respect to this clone: What it recognizes is unknown.

The V gene's germline CDR1 is SGHTA and CDR2 FQGNSA. The CDR3 length is 15 residues. Between the trimmed V and J ends, which lost 3 bases and 5 bases, there was a span of 11 bases. Sequencing used immunoSEQ multiplex PCR; TCRdb keeps in-frame clones, though not all of them. Of 10,000 to 11,000 clones detected, roughly 86% appear once; the ten largest clones hold 2% to 2.5%. The chain uses TRBV7-2 and TRBJ1-6; D remains unclear. This TCR was recovered from a human donor with HPV-associated anogenital cancer. This sample comprised blood, obtained from a patient who underwent chemoradiotherapy. The CDR3, as DNA: TGTGCCAGCAGCTTCCAGGCTTTAGATAATTCACCCCTCCACTTT. It yields the protein CASSFQALDNSPLHF.